One and the same sample provided the 25 T cell receptor beta chains below, sequenced in a study of read filtering for tumor transcriptome and immune sequencing. The library was built from roughly 400 ng RNA with molecular barcoded adaptors for alpha/delta and beta/gamma chains. TCRdb independently ran MiXCR on the reads; one entry per CDR3 protein. The sample includes about 28,000 distinct CDR3 sequences, roughly 14% seen only once; the top ten take 35% to 50%. The sample consisted of a population of CD138-negative cells sorted from bone marrow. Source of these receptors: a donor at least 40 years old with multiple myeloma.

In its sample, this clonotype was seen many times. One end of the junction varies from germline; a read error may be responsible. This chain links TRBV29-1 with TRBJ2-1; 8 positions match TRBD1. Germline CDR1 is SQVTM and CDR2 is ANQGSEA. The CDR3 sequence is 16 residues long. The CDR3 region is CSVDRDRRISYNEQLF. The CDR3 nucleotides are TGCAGCGTTGACCGGGACAGGCGAATCTCCTACAATGAGCAGCTCTTC.

This clonotype was recorded a few times. A much larger clone lies one base from this, so it may be a read error. CDR3 amino acids: CAGSRSGSRQFF. The CDR3 DNA is TGTGCCGGCAGCCGTAGCGGGAGTAGGCAGTTCTTC. V gene TRBV11-2 combines with J gene TRBJ2-1, with 9 bases matching TRBD2. Germline CDR1 and CDR2: SGHAT and FQNNGV. This CDR3 spans 12 amino acids.

This clonotype was counted many times. Sequence at one end of the junction differs from germline and may be a read error. The chain combines TRBV20-1 with TRBJ2-1, with 11 bases matching TRBD2. This CDR3 is built from 16 residues. The germline gives CDR1 DFQATT, CDR2 SNEGSKA (reference sequence). CDR3 nucleotides: TGCAGTGCTAGAGTAGGTAGCGGGAGGGCCACCAATGGGCAGTTCTTC. This codes for CSARVGSGRATNGQFF.

Concerning this clonotype: Just one base apart from a much larger clone, this may be a read error. The chain carries TRBV29-1 and TRBJ1-1; TRBD1 agrees at 7 bases. The J segment lost 3 bases and the V segment lost 7 bases, leaving 5 bases of the junction unmatched. Germline loops: CDR1 SQVTM, CDR2 ANQGSEA. This CDR3 is built from 12 residues. This chain's CDR3 is CSAARGDTEAFF. CDR3 nucleotides: TGCAGCGCTGCCAGGGGGGACACTGAAGCTTTCTTT.

Notes on this clonotype: One junction end disagrees with the germline gene, perhaps due to a read error. The chain recombines TRBV10-3 with TRBJ1-1; D gene unclear. This CDR3 has 14 amino acids. The germline gives CDR1 ENHRY, CDR2 SYGVKD. CDR3 in amino acids: CAIRTRERNTGAFF. As DNA, the CDR3 is TGTGCCATCAGGACGCGAGAAAGGAACACTGGAGCTTTCTTT.

This clonotype was picked up many times. This chain connects TRBV20-1 to TRBJ1-1; the D gene is possibly TRBD1 (6 bases). The germline gives CDR1 DFQATT, CDR2 SNEGSKA (reference sequence). The V end lost 0 bases, the J end lost 4 bases, and 15 bases lay between the germline ends. This CDR3 contains 15 residues. The DNA of the CDR3 is TGCAGTGCTAGAGAAGGGGGTTCCCGCGCCACTGAAGCTTTCTTT. It is translated as CSAREGGSRATEAFF.

Ten or more counts support this clonotype. The rearrangement uses TRBV4-1 and TRBJ2-1; 11 nucleotides align to TRBD2. The CDR3 is 15 residues long. The germline CDR1 and CDR2 sequences are MGHRA and YSYEKL. V was pared by 4 bases and J by 6 bases, with 5 bases of the junction left unmatched. The CDR3 loop is CASSPTSGRSNEQFF. The CDR3 DNA sequence: TGCGCCAGCAGCCCAACTAGCGGGAGAAGCAATGAGCAGTTCTTC.

In this sample, this clonotype turned up many times. The rearrangement links TRBV20-1 to TRBJ2-1; 9 bases line up with TRBD1. Germline CDR1 and CDR2: DFQATT and SNEGSKA (reference sequence). The CDR3 runs 14 residues. The junction had 6 bases not matched to a gene; V was cut back by 6 bases and J by 3 bases. The CDR3 bases are TGCAGTGCCCCCGGGACAGGGCTCTACAATGAGCAGTTCTTC. Translated, it gives CSAPGTGLYNEQFF.

Only one count was recorded for this clonotype. A read error is possible here, since a much larger clone lies one base away. This chain joins TRBV12-3 or TRBV12-4 and TRBJ2-2; no firm D call. V lost 5 bases to trimming and J lost 6 bases, with 4 bases between them. The CDR3 extends over 11 amino acids. The CDR3 loop reads CASSPAGELFF. For the CDR3, the DNA is TGTGCCAGCAGTCCTGCCGGGGAGCTGTTTTTT.

This clonotype was observed at least ten times. The rearrangement uses TRBV7-6 and TRBJ2-5, with 7 bases fitting TRBD1. This CDR3 is 14 amino acids long. Trimming cost V 5 bases and J 3 bases; bases outside gene matches: 6. The germline CDR1 and CDR2 sequences are SGHVS and FNYEAQ. In DNA form, the CDR3 reads TGTGCCAGCAGCGGGTCGACAGGGAAAGAGACCCAGTACTTC. Its translation: CASSGSTGKETQYF.

This clonotype was recorded many times. V usage is TRBV20-1 and J usage is TRBJ2-1, with a weak D call TRBD2 (5 bases). The CDR3 is 15 amino acids. In germline, CDR1 is DFQATT, CDR2 SNEGSKA (reference sequence). Trimming took 4 bases from V and 0 from J, leaving 13 bases between them. CDR3 nucleotide sequence: TGCAGTGCTACGCCCAGCGGAAGCTCCTACAATGAGCAGTTCTTC. As protein: CSATPSGSSYNEQFF.

Many counts were recorded for this clonotype. The chain recombines TRBV12-3 or TRBV12-4 with TRBJ2-3, with 9 bases that match TRBD2. V was pared by 3 bases and J by 2 bases, with 3 bases of the junction left unmatched. This CDR3 comprises 15 residues. The CDR3 protein is CASSLASGNTDTQYF. CDR3 nucleotides: TGTGCCAGCAGTTTGGCTAGCGGGAACACAGATACGCAGTATTTT.

This clonotype was seen ten or more times. V and J are TRBV9 and TRBJ1-2; the match to TRBD1 covers 9 bases. There are 13 residues in the CDR3. With V trimmed by 4 bases and J by 6 bases, 4 bases remained unmatched. Looked up from germline, CDR1 is SGDLS and CDR2 is YYNGEE. CDR3 protein: CASSPGQGNGYTF. The CDR3 DNA follows: TGTGCCAGCAGCCCAGGACAGGGGAATGGCTACACCTTC.

This clonotype was counted between two and nine times. The V call is TRBV12-3 or TRBV12-4, the J call TRBJ2-3; the match to TRBD2 covers 14 bases. After removal of 6 bases from V and 6 bases from J, the junction contained 5 bases not matched to a gene. The CDR3 has 15 residues. In DNA form, the CDR3 reads TGTGCCAGCAGCGGGACTAGCGGGAGCCGGGATACGCAGTATTTT. Amino acid sequence: CASSGTSGSRDTQYF.

In the case of this clonotype: A far larger clone is only one base removed, so a read error is likely. This chain links TRBV6-5 with TRBJ2-7; TRBD1 is a possible D gene (7 bases). Looked up from germline, CDR1 is MNHEY and CDR2 is SVGAGI. V was shortened by 1 base and J by 0 bases, with 19 bases between the two germline ends. The CDR3 has 18 amino acids. CDR3 in DNA: TGTGCCAGCAGTTACTTGTTTGTGGCAGGGGGGATCTCCTACGAGCAGTACTTC. Amino acids: CASSYLFVAGGISYEQYF.

This clonotype was counted ten times or more. The CDR3: CAWRVQGVNEQFF. As DNA, the CDR3 is TGTGCCTGGAGGGTACAGGGGGTCAATGAGCAGTTCTTC. The chain uses TRBV30 and TRBJ2-1, with TRBD1 identical over 8 bases. Germline lookup yields CDR1 GTSNPN and CDR2 SVGIG (reference sequence). The junction had 4 bases not matched to a gene; V was cut back by 3 bases and J by 6 bases. This CDR3 is built from 13 residues.

This clonotype was observed at least ten times. The chain joins TRBV5-1 to TRBJ2-7, with D hard to call. The ends were cut back, 0 bases at V and 1 base at J, with 17 bases in the middle. The CDR3 has 17 amino acids. CDR1 is SGHRS and CDR2 is YFSETQ in the germline V gene. CDR3 in amino acids: CASSLGAIYPESYEQYF. DNA of the CDR3: TGCGCCAGCAGCTTGGGGGCAATTTATCCCGAATCCTACGAGCAGTACTTC.

This clonotype has at least ten counts. The chain joins TRBV30 to TRBJ2-5; 7 nucleotides align to TRBD2. The CDR3 has 13 amino acids. Germline trimming cut 4 bases from V and 2 bases from J; bases unmatched to any gene: 4. From germline, CDR1 is GTSNPN and CDR2 SVGIG (reference sequence). The CDR3 nucleotides read TGTGCCTGGACGGGGGGTTGGCAAGAGACCCAGTACTTC. This sequence encodes CAWTGGWQETQYF.

By proportion, this clonotype is large. The CDR3 sequence: CATSDRFGGPRNEQFF. DNA for the CDR3: TGTGCCACCAGTGACCGTTTTGGGGGACCCAGGAACGAGCAGTTCTTC. The V gene is TRBV24-1, the J gene TRBJ2-1; D could derive from TRBD1 or TRBD2 (5 bases each). V lost 4 bases and J 10 bases, leaving 22 bases between the germline ends. Germline CDR1 is KGHDR and CDR2 is SFDVKD. The CDR3 has 16 residues.

In the case of this clonotype: Just one base apart from a much larger clone, this may be a read error. The chain carries TRBV20-1 and TRBJ2-1, with 7 bases aligning to TRBD1. The CDR3 spans 14 residues. CDR1 is DFQATT and CDR2 is SNEGSKA in the germline V gene (reference sequence). The CDR3 sequence is CSAGPGQVYNGQFF. The CDR3, as DNA: TGCAGTGCTGGCCCAGGACAGGTGTACAATGGGCAGTTCTTC.

With respect to this clonotype: The likely explanation is a read error, given a far larger clone one base away. The V gene is TRBV7-2, the J gene TRBJ2-1; 7 nucleotides match TRBD2. This CDR3 spans 13 amino acids. J gave up 6 bases and V 8 bases, and 7 bases lay outside the gene matches. Per germline, CDR1 SGHTA and CDR2 FQGNSA. In nucleotides, the CDR3 is TGTACCAGCGGACGCCGGACTAGCAATGAGCAGTTCTTC. Residues: CTSGRRTSNEQFF.

This clonotype was seen many times. The rearrangement joins TRBV7-9 to TRBJ1-6, with D possibly matching TRBD1 (5 bases). The CDR3 has 14 residues. Germline V lookup: CDR1 SEHNR, CDR2 FQNEAQ (reference sequence). Trimming pared 1 base from V and 10 bases from J, leaving 11 bases between. CDR3 region: CASSLEGTVSPLHF. The DNA for the CDR3 is TGTGCCAGCAGCTTAGAAGGGACGGTCTCACCCCTCCACTTT.

This clonotype was counted ten times or more. The V call is TRBV19, the J call TRBJ2-5; TRBD1 matches at 10 bases. J gave up 2 bases and V 5 bases, and 2 bases lay outside the gene matches. This CDR3 comprises 14 residues. CDR1 and CDR2 from the germline V gene are LNHDA and SQIVND (reference sequence). In nucleotides, the CDR3 is TGTGCCAGTAGTCCGGACAGGGGGCAAGAGACCCAGTACTTC. Encoded protein: CASSPDRGQETQYF.

This clonotype was seen more than once but under ten times. The chain links TRBV7-3 to TRBJ2-3, with TRBD2 identical over 8 bases. Germline loops: CDR1 SGHTA, CDR2 FQGTGA. J gave up 10 bases and V 1 base, and 7 bases lay outside the gene matches. CDR3 length: 14 amino acids. CDR3 sequence reads: CASSLSSSSGSQYF. DNA for the CDR3: TGTGCCAGCAGCTTAAGTTCCTCTAGCGGGTCGCAGTATTTT.

This clonotype has ten or more counts. The chain has TRBV14 and TRBJ1-5; D gene uncertain. Trimming pared 4 bases from V and 8 bases from J, leaving 18 bases between. CDR3 length equals 15 residues. Germline V gene data show CDR1 as SGHDN and CDR2 as FVKESK. As DNA, the CDR3 is TGTGCCAGCAGCCCCCTGGCAGCCCTAACAAAGCCCCAGCATTTT. Protein sequence: CASSPLAALTKPQHF.